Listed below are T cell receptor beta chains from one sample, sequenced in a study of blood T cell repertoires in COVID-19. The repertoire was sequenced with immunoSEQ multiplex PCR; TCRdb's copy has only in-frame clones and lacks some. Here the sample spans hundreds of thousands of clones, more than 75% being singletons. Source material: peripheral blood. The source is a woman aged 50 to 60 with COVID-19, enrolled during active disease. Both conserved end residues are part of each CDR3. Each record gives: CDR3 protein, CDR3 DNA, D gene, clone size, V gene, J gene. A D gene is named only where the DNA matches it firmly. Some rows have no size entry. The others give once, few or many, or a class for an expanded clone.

cdr3_aa: CASSFAGGANYGYTF
cdr3_nt: TGTGCCAGCAGTTTCGCTGGGGGGGCGAACTATGGCTACACCTTC
d_call: NA
clone_size: NA
v_call: TRBV6-5
j_call: TRBJ1-2

cdr3_aa: CASSPTTTGTGYTF
cdr3_nt: TGTGCCAGTAGCCCTACAACGACAGGGACTGGCTACACCTTC
d_call: TRBD1
clone_size: NA
v_call: TRBV19
j_call: TRBJ1-2

cdr3_aa: CASSPITGNTEAFF
cdr3_nt: TGTGCCAGCAGCCCTATCACAGGGAACACTGAAGCTTTCTTT
d_call: NA
clone_size: NA
v_call: TRBV6-2/TRBV6-3
j_call: TRBJ1-1

cdr3_aa: CASRVSGTGGINEKLFF
cdr3_nt: TGTGCCAGCAGAGTATCCGGGACAGGGGGAATTAATGAAAAACTGTTTTTT
d_call: TRBD1
clone_size: once
v_call: TRBV27
j_call: TRBJ1-4

cdr3_aa: CASSRGTNQPQHF
cdr3_nt: TGTGCCAGCAGCCGCGGAACCAATCAGCCCCAGCATTTT
d_call: NA
clone_size: NA
v_call: TRBV9
j_call: TRBJ1-5

cdr3_aa: CASSPRSGYNEQFF
cdr3_nt: TGTGCCAGCAGCCCGAGAAGCGGGTACAATGAGCAGTTCTTC
d_call: NA
clone_size: NA
v_call: TRBV5-4
j_call: TRBJ2-1

cdr3_aa: CASFGGSYNEQFF
cdr3_nt: TGTGCCAGTTTCGGGGGCTCCTACAATGAGCAGTTCTTC
d_call: NA
clone_size: NA
v_call: TRBV19
j_call: TRBJ2-1

cdr3_aa: CASSLGSPLEQYF
cdr3_nt: TGTGCCAGCAGTTTGGGCAGCCCTCTCGAGCAGTACTTC
d_call: NA
clone_size: NA
v_call: TRBV27
j_call: TRBJ2-7

cdr3_aa: CASSPGQGTNTEAFF
cdr3_nt: TGTGCCAGCAGCCCTGGACAGGGAACGAACACTGAAGCTTTCTTT
d_call: TRBD1
clone_size: NA
v_call: TRBV5-8
j_call: TRBJ1-1

cdr3_aa: CSAFSPGLYTF
cdr3_nt: TGCAGTGCTTTTTCGCCGGGACTTTACACCTTC
d_call: NA
clone_size: once
v_call: TRBV20-1
j_call: TRBJ1-2

cdr3_aa: CATSRAHSAGYGYTF
cdr3_nt: TGTGCCACCAGCAGAGCCCATTCTGCAGGCTATGGCTACACCTTC
d_call: NA
clone_size: NA
v_call: TRBV15
j_call: TRBJ1-2

cdr3_aa: CASSDRTARTYEQYF
cdr3_nt: TGTGCCAGCAGTGATCGGACAGCCAGGACCTACGAGCAGTACTTC
d_call: NA
clone_size: NA
v_call: TRBV6-1
j_call: TRBJ2-7

cdr3_aa: CASSVVTSGSGEQFF
cdr3_nt: TGTGCCAGTAGTGTAGTGACTAGCGGGAGTGGAGAGCAGTTCTTC
d_call: TRBD2
clone_size: NA
v_call: TRBV19
j_call: TRBJ2-1

cdr3_aa: CASSLVRVNTEAFF
cdr3_nt: TGCGCCAGCAGCTTGGTCCGGGTGAACACTGAAGCTTTCTTT
d_call: NA
clone_size: NA
v_call: TRBV5-1
j_call: TRBJ1-1

cdr3_aa: CASSYSWDREETQYF
cdr3_nt: TGTGCCAGCAGTTACTCCTGGGACAGGGAAGAGACCCAGTACTTC
d_call: TRBD1
clone_size: NA
v_call: TRBV6-5
j_call: TRBJ2-5

cdr3_aa: CASSPGTSARYNEQFF
cdr3_nt: TGTGCCAGCAGCCCAGGGACTTCCGCGAGGTACAATGAGCAGTTCTTC
d_call: NA
clone_size: once
v_call: TRBV7-3
j_call: TRBJ2-1

cdr3_aa: CAWSVRPDLRGSTNEKLFF
cdr3_nt: TGTGCCTGGAGTGTCAGACCCGACCTAAGGGGATCAACTAATGAAAAACTGTTTTTT
d_call: NA
clone_size: once
v_call: TRBV30
j_call: TRBJ1-4

cdr3_aa: CASSLGTENEKLFF
cdr3_nt: TGTGCCAGTAGCCTCGGGACAGAGAATGAAAAACTGTTTTTT
d_call: TRBD1
clone_size: NA
v_call: TRBV19
j_call: TRBJ1-4

cdr3_aa: CASGRNNEQFF
cdr3_nt: TGTGCCAGTGGGAGAAACAATGAGCAGTTCTTC
d_call: NA
clone_size: NA
v_call: TRBV19
j_call: TRBJ2-1

cdr3_aa: CASSPSGEETQYF
cdr3_nt: TGTGCCAGCAGCCCTAGCGGGGAAGAGACCCAGTACTTC
d_call: TRBD2
clone_size: NA
v_call: TRBV11-2
j_call: TRBJ2-5

cdr3_aa: CASSLAGGPGFYTGELFF
cdr3_nt: TGTGCCAGCAGTTTGGCGGGAGGGCCGGGCTTTTACACCGGGGAGCTGTTTTTT
d_call: TRBD2
clone_size: once
v_call: TRBV27
j_call: TRBJ2-2

cdr3_aa: CASIPGGPIGTDTQYF
cdr3_nt: TGCGCCAGCATCCCGGGGGGACCCATCGGGACAGATACGCAGTATTTT
d_call: TRBD2
clone_size: NA
v_call: TRBV5-1
j_call: TRBJ2-3